This T cell receptor beta chain came from a study of blood T cell repertoires in COVID-19. The wider study: Samples of COVID-19 (acute and convalescent) were obtained from the United States, Italy and Spain. Sample material is recorded as cDNA or gDNA derived from T cells, B-cell-depleted T cells, or PBMCs.

Germline V CDR1 and CDR2: SEHNR, FQNEAQ (reference sequence). The CDR3 loop spans 14 amino acids. The V gene lost 4 bases and the J gene lost 2 bases, with 10 bases spanning the gap. The protocol was immunoSEQ multiplex PCR, while the TCRdb copy is restricted to in-frame clones and leaves out a portion. The sample has about 190,000 clones, more than 75% seen once. What was sequenced was PBMCs or T cells enriched from blood (not recorded which). The chain carries TRBV7-9 and TRBJ2-3; maybe TRBD2 (6 bases). This receptor was obtained from a man aged 40-49 years with acute COVID-19. The CDR3 nucleotides read TGTGCCAGCAGCTCGGGGGAACCCACAGATACGCAGTATTTT. The encoded protein is CASSSGEPTDTQYF.